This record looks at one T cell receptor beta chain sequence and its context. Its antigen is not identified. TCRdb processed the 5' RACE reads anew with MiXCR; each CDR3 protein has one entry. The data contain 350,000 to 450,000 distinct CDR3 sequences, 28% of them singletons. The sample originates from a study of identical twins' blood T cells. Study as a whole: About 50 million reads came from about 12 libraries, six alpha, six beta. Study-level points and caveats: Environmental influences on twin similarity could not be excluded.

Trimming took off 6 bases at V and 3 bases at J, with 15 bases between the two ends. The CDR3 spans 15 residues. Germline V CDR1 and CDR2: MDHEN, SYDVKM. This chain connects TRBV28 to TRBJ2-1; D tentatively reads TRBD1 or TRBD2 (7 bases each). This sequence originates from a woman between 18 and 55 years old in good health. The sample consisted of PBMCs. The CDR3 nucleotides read TGTGCCAGCAGACCCAGGGGGGGGCTCTACAATGAGCAGTTCTTC. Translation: CASRPRGGLYNEQFF.